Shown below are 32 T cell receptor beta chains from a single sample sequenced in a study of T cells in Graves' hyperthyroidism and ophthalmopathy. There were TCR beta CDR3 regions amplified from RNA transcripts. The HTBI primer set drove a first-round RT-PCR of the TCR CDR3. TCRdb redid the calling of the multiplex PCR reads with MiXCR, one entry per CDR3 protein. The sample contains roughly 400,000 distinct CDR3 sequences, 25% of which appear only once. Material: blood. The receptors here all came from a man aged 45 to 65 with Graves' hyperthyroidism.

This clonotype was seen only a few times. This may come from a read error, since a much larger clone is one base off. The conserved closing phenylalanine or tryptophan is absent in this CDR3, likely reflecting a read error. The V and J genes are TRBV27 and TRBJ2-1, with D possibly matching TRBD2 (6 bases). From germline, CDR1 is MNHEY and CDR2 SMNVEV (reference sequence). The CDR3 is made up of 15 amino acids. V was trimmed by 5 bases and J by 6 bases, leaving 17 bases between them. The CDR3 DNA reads TGTGCCAGCAGTCAATCTAGAGAGGGAGGCAATGAGCAGTTCTCC. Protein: CASSQSREGGNEQFS.

The CDR3 sequence: CSAREPNTDTQYF. The CDR3 coding sequence is TGCAGTGCTAGAGAACCCAACACAGATACGCAGTATTTT. The chain couples TRBV20-1 to TRBJ2-3; D is undetermined. The CDR3 runs to 13 residues. CDR1 DFQATT and CDR2 SNEGSKA come from the germline V gene (reference sequence). V gave up 0 bases and J gave up 2 bases, with 6 bases separating them.

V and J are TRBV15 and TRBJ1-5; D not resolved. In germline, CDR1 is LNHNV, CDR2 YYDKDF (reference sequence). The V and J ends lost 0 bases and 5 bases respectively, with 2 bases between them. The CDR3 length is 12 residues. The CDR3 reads CATSREDQPQHF. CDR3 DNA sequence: TGTGCCACCAGCAGAGAGGATCAGCCCCAGCATTTT.

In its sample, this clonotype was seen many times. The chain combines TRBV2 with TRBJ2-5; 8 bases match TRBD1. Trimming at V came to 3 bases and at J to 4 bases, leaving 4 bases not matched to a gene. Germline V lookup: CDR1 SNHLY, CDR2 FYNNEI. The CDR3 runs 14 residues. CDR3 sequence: CASSETGVRETQYF. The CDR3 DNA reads TGTGCCAGCAGTGAGACAGGGGTTCGAGAGACCCAGTACTTC.

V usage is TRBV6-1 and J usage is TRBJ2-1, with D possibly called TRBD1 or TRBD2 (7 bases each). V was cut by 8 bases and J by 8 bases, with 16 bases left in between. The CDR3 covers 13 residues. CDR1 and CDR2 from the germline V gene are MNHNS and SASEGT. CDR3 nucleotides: TGTGCCAGCGCCCAGCGGGACAGAGATGAGCAGTTCTTC. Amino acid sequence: CASAQRDRDEQFF.

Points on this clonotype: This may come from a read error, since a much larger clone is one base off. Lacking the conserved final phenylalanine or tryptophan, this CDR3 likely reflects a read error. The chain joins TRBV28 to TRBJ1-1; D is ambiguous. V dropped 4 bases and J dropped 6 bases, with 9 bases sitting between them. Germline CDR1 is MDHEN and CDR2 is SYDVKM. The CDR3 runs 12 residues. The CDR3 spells CASSSPVSEAFL. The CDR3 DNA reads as TGTGCCAGCAGTTCGCCAGTTTCTGAAGCTTTCCTT.

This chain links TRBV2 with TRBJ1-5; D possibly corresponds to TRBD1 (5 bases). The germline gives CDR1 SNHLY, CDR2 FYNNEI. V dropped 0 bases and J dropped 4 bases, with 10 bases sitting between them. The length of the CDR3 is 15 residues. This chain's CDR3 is CASSEARQGNQPQHF. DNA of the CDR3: TGTGCCAGCAGTGAAGCACGTCAGGGAAATCAGCCCCAGCATTTT.

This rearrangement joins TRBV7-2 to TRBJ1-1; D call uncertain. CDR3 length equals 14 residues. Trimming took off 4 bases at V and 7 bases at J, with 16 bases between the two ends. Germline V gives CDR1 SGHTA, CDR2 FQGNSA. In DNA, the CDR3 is TGTGCCAGCAGCTACGGAGGGTCCCCCTTTGAAGCTTTCTTT. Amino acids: CASSYGGSPFEAFF.

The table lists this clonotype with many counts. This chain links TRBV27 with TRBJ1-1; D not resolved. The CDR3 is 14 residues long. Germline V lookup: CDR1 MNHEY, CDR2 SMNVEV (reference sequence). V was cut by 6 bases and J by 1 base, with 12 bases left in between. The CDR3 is CASSPRTPNTEAFF. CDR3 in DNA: TGTGCCAGCAGCCCCCGGACCCCGAACACTGAAGCTTTCTTT.

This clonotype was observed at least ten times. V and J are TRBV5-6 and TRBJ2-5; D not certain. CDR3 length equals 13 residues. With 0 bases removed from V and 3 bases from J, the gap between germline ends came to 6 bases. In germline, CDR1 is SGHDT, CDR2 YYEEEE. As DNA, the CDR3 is TGTGCCAGCAGCTTGGGGGTGAAAGAGACCCAGTACTTC. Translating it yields CASSLGVKETQYF.

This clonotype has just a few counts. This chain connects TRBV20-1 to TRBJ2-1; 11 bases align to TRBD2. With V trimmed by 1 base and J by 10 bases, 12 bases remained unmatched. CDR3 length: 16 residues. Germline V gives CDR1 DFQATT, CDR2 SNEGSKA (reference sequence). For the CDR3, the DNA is TGCAGTGCTAGAGGACTAGCGGGACCCGCAGCCTGGGAGCAGTTCTTC. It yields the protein CSARGLAGPAAWEQFF.

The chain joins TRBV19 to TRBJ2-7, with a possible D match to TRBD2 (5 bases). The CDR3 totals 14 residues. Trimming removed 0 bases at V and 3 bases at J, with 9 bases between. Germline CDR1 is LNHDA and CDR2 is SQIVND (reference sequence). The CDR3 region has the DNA TGTGCCAGTAGTATAGAGACGGGATACTACGAGCAGTACTTC. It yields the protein CASSIETGYYEQYF.

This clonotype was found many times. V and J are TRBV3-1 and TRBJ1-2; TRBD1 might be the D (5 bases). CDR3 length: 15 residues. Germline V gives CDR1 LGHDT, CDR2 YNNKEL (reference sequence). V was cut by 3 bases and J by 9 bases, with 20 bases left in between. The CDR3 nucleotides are TGTGCCAGCAGCCAGGTGGGACGCCTCGGTAGTAGCTACACCTTC. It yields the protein CASSQVGRLGSSYTF.

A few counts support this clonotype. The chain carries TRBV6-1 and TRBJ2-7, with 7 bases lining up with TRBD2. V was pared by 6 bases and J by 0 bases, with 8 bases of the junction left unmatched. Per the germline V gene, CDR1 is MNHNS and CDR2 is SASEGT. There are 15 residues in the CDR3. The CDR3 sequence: CASRVPAGVSYEQYF. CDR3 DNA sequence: TGTGCCAGCAGGGTTCCTGCGGGGGTCTCCTACGAGCAGTACTTC.

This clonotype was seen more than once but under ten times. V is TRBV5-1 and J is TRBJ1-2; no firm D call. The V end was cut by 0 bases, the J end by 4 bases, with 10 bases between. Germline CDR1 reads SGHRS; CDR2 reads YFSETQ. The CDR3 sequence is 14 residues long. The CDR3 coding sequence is TGCGCCAGCAGCTTGGAACCGGACGGCTATGGCTACACCTTC. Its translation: CASSLEPDGYGYTF.

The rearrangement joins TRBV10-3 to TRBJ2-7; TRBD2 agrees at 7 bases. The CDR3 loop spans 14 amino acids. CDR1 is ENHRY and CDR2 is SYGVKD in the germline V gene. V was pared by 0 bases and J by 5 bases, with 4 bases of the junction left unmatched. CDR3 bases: TGTGCCATCAGTGAGTCGGGAGGGCTGCACGAGCAGTACTTC. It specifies CAISESGGLHEQYF.

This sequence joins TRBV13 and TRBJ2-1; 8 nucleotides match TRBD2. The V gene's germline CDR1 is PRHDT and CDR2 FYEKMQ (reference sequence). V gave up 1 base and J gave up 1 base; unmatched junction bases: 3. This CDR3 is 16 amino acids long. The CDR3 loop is CASSLAGTRSYNEQFF. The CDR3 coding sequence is TGTGCCAGCAGCTTAGCGGGGACTAGGTCCTACAATGAGCAGTTCTTC.

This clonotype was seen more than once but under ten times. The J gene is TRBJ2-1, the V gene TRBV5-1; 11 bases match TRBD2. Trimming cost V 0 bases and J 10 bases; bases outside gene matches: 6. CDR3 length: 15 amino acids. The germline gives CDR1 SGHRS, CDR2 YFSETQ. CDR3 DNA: TGCGCCAGCAGCTTGGCCACTAGCGGGAGCCAGGAGCAGTTCTTC. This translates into CASSLATSGSQEQFF.

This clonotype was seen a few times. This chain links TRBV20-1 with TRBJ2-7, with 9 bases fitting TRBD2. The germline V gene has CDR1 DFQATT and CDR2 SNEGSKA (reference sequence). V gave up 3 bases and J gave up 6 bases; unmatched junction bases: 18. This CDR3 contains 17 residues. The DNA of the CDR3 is TGCAGTGCTAGTGGGCGTAGCGGGAGTAGGGGTTTTGGCGAGCAGTACTTC. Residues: CSASGRSGSRGFGEQYF.

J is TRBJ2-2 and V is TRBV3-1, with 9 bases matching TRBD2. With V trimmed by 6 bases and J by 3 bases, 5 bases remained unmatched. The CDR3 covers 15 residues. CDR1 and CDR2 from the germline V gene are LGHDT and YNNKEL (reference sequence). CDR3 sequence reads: CASSRIAGDTGELFF. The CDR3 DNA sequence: TGTGCCAGCAGTCGAATAGCGGGAGACACCGGGGAGCTGTTTTTT.

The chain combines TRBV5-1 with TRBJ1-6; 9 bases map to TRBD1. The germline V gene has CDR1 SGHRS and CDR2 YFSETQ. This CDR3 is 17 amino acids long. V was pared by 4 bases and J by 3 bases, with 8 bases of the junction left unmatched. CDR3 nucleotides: TGCGCCAGCAGCCTCACAGGGGGCAACGACTATAATTCACCCCTCCACTTT. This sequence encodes CASSLTGGNDYNSPLHF. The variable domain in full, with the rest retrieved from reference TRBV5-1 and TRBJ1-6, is KAGVTQTPRYLIKTRGQQVTLSCSPISGHRSVSWYQQTPGQGLQFLFEYFSETQRNKGNFPGRFSGRQFSNSRSEMNVSTLELGDSALYLCASSLTGGNDYNSPLHFGNGTRLTVT.

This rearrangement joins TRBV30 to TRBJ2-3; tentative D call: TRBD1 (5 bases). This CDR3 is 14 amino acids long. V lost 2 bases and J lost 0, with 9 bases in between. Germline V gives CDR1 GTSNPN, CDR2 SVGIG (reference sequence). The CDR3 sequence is CAWSPGPSTDTQYF. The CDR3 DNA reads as TGTGCCTGGAGTCCAGGGCCTAGCACAGATACGCAGTATTTT.

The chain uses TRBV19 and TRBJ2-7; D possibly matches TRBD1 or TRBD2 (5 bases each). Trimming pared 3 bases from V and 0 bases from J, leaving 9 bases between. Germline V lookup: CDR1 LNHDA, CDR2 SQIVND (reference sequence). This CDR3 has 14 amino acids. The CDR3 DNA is TGTGCCAGTAGTATGGTCGGGACCTCCTACGAGCAGTACTTC. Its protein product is CASSMVGTSYEQYF.

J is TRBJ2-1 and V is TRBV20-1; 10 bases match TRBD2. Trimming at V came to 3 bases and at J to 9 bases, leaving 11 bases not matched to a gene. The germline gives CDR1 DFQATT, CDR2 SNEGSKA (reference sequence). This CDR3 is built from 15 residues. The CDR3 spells CSASSTSGNWGEQFF. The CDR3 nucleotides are TGCAGTGCTAGCTCTACTAGCGGGAATTGGGGTGAGCAGTTCTTC.

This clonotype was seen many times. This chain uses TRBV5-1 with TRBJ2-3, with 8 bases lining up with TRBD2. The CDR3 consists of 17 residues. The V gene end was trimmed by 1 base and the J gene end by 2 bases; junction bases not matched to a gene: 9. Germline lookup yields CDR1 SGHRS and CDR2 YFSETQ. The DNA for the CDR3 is TGCGCCAGCAGCTTGAATGGTGGTAGCGGGAACACAGATACGCAGTATTTT. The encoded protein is CASSLNGGSGNTDTQYF.

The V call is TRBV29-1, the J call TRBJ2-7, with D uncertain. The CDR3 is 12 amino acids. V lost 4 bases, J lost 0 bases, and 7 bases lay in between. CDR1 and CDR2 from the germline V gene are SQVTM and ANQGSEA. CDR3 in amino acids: CSVVISSYEQYF. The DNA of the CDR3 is TGCAGCGTTGTGATCAGCTCCTACGAGCAGTACTTC.

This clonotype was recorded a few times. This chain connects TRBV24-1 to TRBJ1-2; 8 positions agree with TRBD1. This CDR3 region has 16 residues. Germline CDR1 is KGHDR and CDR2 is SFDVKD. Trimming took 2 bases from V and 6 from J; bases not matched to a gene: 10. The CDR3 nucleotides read TGTGCCACCAGTGATTCACGGGCCCGGGACAGGCATGGCTACACCTTC. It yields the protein CATSDSRARDRHGYTF.

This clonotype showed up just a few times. CDR3: CASSMLSGTGAEQYF. CDR3 nucleotides: TGTGCCAGCAGCATGCTCTCCGGGACAGGTGCCGAGCAGTACTTC. The chain has TRBV7-2 and TRBJ2-7; 8 positions agree with TRBD1. With 5 bases clipped from V and 6 bases from J, the junction kept 12 bases outside the gene matches. CDR1 is SGHTA, CDR2 FQGNSA, per germline. The CDR3 is 15 amino acids.

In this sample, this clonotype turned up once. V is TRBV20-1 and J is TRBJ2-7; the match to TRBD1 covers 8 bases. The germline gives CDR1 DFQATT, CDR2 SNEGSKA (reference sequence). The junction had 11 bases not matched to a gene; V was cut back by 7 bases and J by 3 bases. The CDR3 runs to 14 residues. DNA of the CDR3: TGCAGTGTCAACCCCAGGGGGCAAGGCTACGAGCAGTACTTC. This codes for CSVNPRGQGYEQYF.

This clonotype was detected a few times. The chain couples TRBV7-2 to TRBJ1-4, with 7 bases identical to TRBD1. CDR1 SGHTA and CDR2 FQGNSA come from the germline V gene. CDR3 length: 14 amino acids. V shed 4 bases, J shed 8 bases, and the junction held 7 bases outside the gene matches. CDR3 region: CASSSQGGTEKLFF. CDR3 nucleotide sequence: TGTGCCAGCAGCTCGCAGGGGGGAACGGAAAAACTGTTTTTT. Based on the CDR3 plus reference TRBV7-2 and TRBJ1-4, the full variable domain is GAGVSQSPSNKVTEKGKDVELRCDPISGHTALYWYRQSLGQGLEFLIYFQGNSAPDKSGLPSDRFSAERTGGSVSTLTIQRTQQEDSAVYLCASSSQGGTEKLFFGSGTQLSVL.

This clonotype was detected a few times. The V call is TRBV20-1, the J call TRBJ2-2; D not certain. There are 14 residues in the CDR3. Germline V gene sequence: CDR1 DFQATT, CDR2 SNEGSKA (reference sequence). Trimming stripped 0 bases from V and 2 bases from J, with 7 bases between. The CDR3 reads CSARDQSNTGELFF. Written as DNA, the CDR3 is TGCAGTGCTAGAGATCAAAGCAACACCGGGGAGCTGTTTTTT.

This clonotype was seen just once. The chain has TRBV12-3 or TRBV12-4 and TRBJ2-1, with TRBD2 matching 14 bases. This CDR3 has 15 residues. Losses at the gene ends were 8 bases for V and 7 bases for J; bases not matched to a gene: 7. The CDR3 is CASSRLAGGHNEQFF. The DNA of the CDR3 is TGTGCCAGCTCGAGACTAGCGGGAGGGCATAATGAGCAGTTCTTC.